In its sample, the clone carrying this T cell receptor (beta chain) was seen a few times. The sample originates from a study of cytomegalovirus exposure and HLA in healthy donors. Trimming removed 0 bases at V and 8 bases at J, with 13 bases between. Germline lookup yields CDR1 LGHNA and CDR2 YNFKEQ. This CDR3 has 15 residues. The PCR used 60 Vbeta and 13 Jbeta primers. TCRdb's copy holds only in-frame clones and misses some; the assay was immunoSEQ multiplex PCR. The top ten hold 6.2% of the sample, which has under 140,000 clones, more than 65% seen once. This sequence joins TRBV4-2 and TRBJ2-2; D gene unclear. This sequence originates from a man aged 30 to 45 in good health and CMV-seropositive. Sequencing input: PBMCs. The DNA for the CDR3 is TGTGCCAGCAGCCAAGATTTCCTCTCGGAGGGGGAGCTGTTTTTT. Its protein is CASSQDFLSEGELFF.